Following are 3 T cell receptor beta chains from one sample sequenced in a study of blood T cell repertoires in COVID-19. TCRdb's copy holds only in-frame clones and misses some; the assay was immunoSEQ multiplex PCR. This table holds over 150,000 clones, about 79% found once. Sequenced material: peripheral blood. The receptors were gathered from a human donor in a cohort sampled during active COVID-19.

This chain uses TRBV6-1 with TRBJ2-4, with D possibly matching TRBD2 (8 bases). Germline V CDR1 and CDR2: MNHNS, SASEGT. The CDR3 loop spans 16 amino acids. V was shortened by 2 bases and J by 12 bases, with 23 bases between the two germline ends. CDR3 DNA sequence: TGTGCCAGCAGTGAATACCCGGGAGGGGACAGATCCGCTCAGTACTTC. The encoded protein is CASSEYPGGDRSAQYF.

The chain is built from TRBV3-1 (or the pseudogene TRBV3-2) and TRBJ2-1, with a tentative D call TRBD2 (5 bases). V was trimmed by 0 bases and J by 4 bases, leaving 13 bases between them. The germline V gene has CDR1 LGHDT and CDR2 YNNKEL (reference sequence). This CDR3 has 16 amino acids. Here the CDR3 DNA reads TGTGCCAGCAGCCAAGATATCAGCGGCCCGTACAATGAGCAGTTCTTC. This codes for CASSQDISGPYNEQFF.

J is TRBJ2-5 and V is TRBV4-1; 8 nucleotides line up with TRBD1. Germline CDR1 and CDR2: MGHRA and YSYEKL. Trimming at V came to 6 bases and at J to 2 bases, leaving 17 bases not matched to a gene. The CDR3 consists of 18 residues. As DNA, the CDR3 is TGCGCCAGCAGACTAGGACAGGGTCTTCTTTTCGCACAAGAGACCCAGTACTTC. Protein: CASRLGQGLLFAQETQYF.